Following are 32 T cell receptor beta chains from one sample sequenced in a study of T cell responses to AZD1222 COVID-19 vaccine (dated by TCRdb to the early 2020s). Read against the paper, the sample's time point label means: about 28 days (+/-7) after the second vaccine dose. The library came from the immunoSEQ multiplex PCR assay. The immuneACCESS repertoire file appears here via TCRdb, limited to in-frame rearrangements. These files lack a portion of the clones; in checked studies, under half of the deficit traces to unresolved V genes, and the cause of the others is not known. This sample comprises under 80,000 clones, roughly four fifths of them detected only once. Jointly, the top ten make up 26% of the sample. This sample comprised peripheral blood, obtained 28 days after the second AZD1222 dose. The receptor set was obtained from an adult who received the AZD1222 COVID-19 vaccine.

The rearrangement joins TRBV2 to TRBJ2-3; D unclear. The germline gives CDR1 SNHLY, CDR2 FYNNEI. Between the trimmed V and J ends, which lost 1 base and 9 bases, there was a span of 5 bases. This CDR3 region has 11 residues. The DNA for the CDR3 is TGTGCCAGCAGTGAAGTCGGAACGCAGTATTTT. Protein sequence: CASSEVGTQYF.

The chain combines TRBV29-1 with TRBJ1-2, with 7 bases fitting TRBD1. This CDR3 contains 12 residues. J gave up 4 bases and V 5 bases, and 4 bases lay outside the gene matches. Germline CDR1 SQVTM, CDR2 ANQGSEA. CDR3 in DNA: TGCAGCGTTCCAGGGGGAGGCTATGGCTACACCTTC. Encoded protein: CSVPGGGYGYTF. Based on the CDR3 plus reference TRBV29-1 and TRBJ1-2, the full variable domain is SAVISQKPSRDICQRGTSLTIQCQVDSQVTMMFWYRQQPGQSLTLIATANQGSEATYESGFVIDKFPISRPNLTFSTLTVSNMSPEDSSIYLCSVPGGGYGYTFGSGTRLTVV.

The J gene is TRBJ1-5, the V gene TRBV6-4; 7 bases agree with TRBD1. CDR3 length: 20 amino acids. With 0 bases clipped from V and 0 bases from J, the junction kept 14 bases outside the gene matches. The germline gives CDR1 MRHNA, CDR2 SNTAGT. CDR3 sequence reads: CASSDSSPLGQSYSNQPQHF. In nucleotides, the CDR3 is TGTGCCAGCAGTGACTCGAGTCCGCTGGGACAGAGTTATAGCAATCAGCCCCAGCATTTT.

V gene TRBV19 combines with J gene TRBJ2-1, with D possibly matching TRBD2 (6 bases). V was clipped by 4 bases and J by 9 bases, with 10 bases between them. This CDR3 has 12 amino acids. Germline V gives CDR1 LNHDA, CDR2 SQIVND (reference sequence). The CDR3 here is CASSTQGGEQFF. In DNA, the CDR3 is TGTGCCAGTAGTACCCAGGGAGGTGAGCAGTTCTTC. The full variable domain, in which reference TRBV19 and TRBJ2-1 provide the parts outside the CDR3, is DGGITQSPKYLFRKEGQNVTLSCEQNLNHDAMYWYRQDPGQGLRLIYYSQIVNDFQKGDIAEGYSVSREKKESFPLTVTSAQKNPTAFYLCASSTQGGEQFFGPGTRLTVL.

The V gene is TRBV29-1, the J gene TRBJ1-2; 9 bases are a match to TRBD1. Germline loops: CDR1 SQVTM, CDR2 ANQGSEA. The CDR3 sequence is 17 residues long. J gave up 0 bases and V 6 bases, and 14 bases lay outside the gene matches. CDR3 protein: CSVAEPGTGFTNYGYTF. The CDR3 coding sequence is TGCAGCGTCGCGGAACCCGGGACAGGGTTCACTAACTATGGCTACACCTTC.

J is TRBJ2-2 and V is TRBV18; 13 bases map to TRBD2. Germline V lookup: CDR1 KGHSH, CDR2 LQKENI. There are 17 residues in the CDR3. V trimming: 5 bases; J trimming: 2 bases; junction bases outside the gene matches: 5. In DNA form, the CDR3 reads TGTGCCAGCTCATACGGGACTAGCGGGATAAACACCGGGGAGCTGTTTTTT. This codes for CASSYGTSGINTGELFF.

This rearrangement joins TRBV28 to TRBJ2-3; perhaps TRBD2 as D (6 bases). V was trimmed by 5 bases and J by 1 base, leaving 19 bases between them. The germline gives CDR1 MDHEN, CDR2 SYDVKM. There are 17 residues in the CDR3. The CDR3 DNA sequence: TGTGCCAGCAGTGTAACAGCATCGGGAGCCGGCACAGATACGCAGTATTTT. Protein: CASSVTASGAGTDTQYF.

The V and J genes are TRBV19 and TRBJ2-5; 11 nucleotides align to TRBD2. J gave up 0 bases and V 6 bases, and 6 bases lay outside the gene matches. Per germline, CDR1 LNHDA and CDR2 SQIVND (reference sequence). The CDR3 runs 16 residues. The CDR3 nucleotides are TGTGCCAGTAGGATGACTAGCGGGGTATACCAAGAGACCCAGTACTTC. Its protein is CASRMTSGVYQETQYF.

Remarks on this clone: One junction end disagrees with the germline gene, perhaps due to a read error. The V gene is TRBV3-1 (or the pseudogene TRBV3-2), the J gene TRBJ2-3; no reliable D call. Germline V gene data show CDR1 as LGHDT and CDR2 as YNNKEL (reference sequence). This CDR3 is built from 12 residues. The CDR3 is CASSQSTNTQYF. CDR3 DNA sequence: TGTGCCAGCAGCCAATCCACAAATACGCAGTATTTT.

The J gene is TRBJ2-3, the V gene TRBV7-2; no definite D call. There are 14 residues in the CDR3. Germline V lookup: CDR1 SGHTA, CDR2 FQGNSA. Trimming took off 1 base at V and 0 bases at J, with 5 bases between the two ends. CDR3 nucleotides: TGTGCCAGCAGCTTAGGCCAGAGCACAGATACGCAGTATTTT. This encodes CASSLGQSTDTQYF.

This sequence joins TRBV2 and TRBJ1-5; TRBD1 is a possible D gene (5 bases). Germline V gene lookup returns CDR1 SNHLY and CDR2 FYNNEI. This CDR3 region has 16 residues. V was pared by 5 bases and J by 6 bases, with 20 bases between. CDR3 in DNA: TGTGCCAGCAGTTCAACCGGGACGGGGAGAGGTCAGCCCCAGCATTTT. It encodes CASSSTGTGRGQPQHF.

In DNA form, the CDR3 reads TGTGCCAGCAGCTTGGAGCAGGGGACTTATGGCTACACCTTC. Its translation: CASSLEQGTYGYTF. The V call is TRBV5-4, the J call TRBJ1-2; TRBD1 might be the D (6 bases). Trimming removed 0 bases from V and 5 bases from J, with 11 bases in between. Germline CDR1 reads SGHNT; CDR2 reads YYREEE (reference sequence). This CDR3 has 14 residues.

V usage is TRBV19 and J usage is TRBJ2-7; 10 nucleotides line up with TRBD2. The CDR3 covers 13 residues. J gave up 4 bases and V 8 bases, and 5 bases lay outside the gene matches. Germline V gene lookup returns CDR1 LNHDA and CDR2 SQIVND (reference sequence). CDR3 residues: CASASGSWYEQYF. The DNA of the CDR3 is TGTGCCAGTGCTAGCGGGAGTTGGTACGAGCAGTACTTC.

The chain employs TRBV6-2 or TRBV6-3 and TRBJ2-4; 11 bases match TRBD2. This CDR3 has 19 amino acids. V dropped 6 bases and J dropped 1; count of bases not matched to a gene: 14. Germline loops: CDR1 MNHEY, CDR2 SVGEGT. The CDR3 region has the DNA TGTGCCAGCAGACCTCCGGGACTAGCGGACAATCGGGCCAAAAACATTCAGTACTTC. This translates into CASRPPGLADNRAKNIQYF.

The chain recombines TRBV18 with TRBJ2-7; D not resolved. The germline V and J ends were trimmed by 2 bases and 4 bases, with 18 bases remaining between them. Per the germline V gene, CDR1 is KGHSH and CDR2 is LQKENI. This CDR3 has 16 residues. CDR3 sequence (DNA): TGTGCCAGCTCACCAAAAGATAAACTACTATGGTACGAGCAGTACTTC. Protein: CASSPKDKLLWYEQYF.

The rearrangement uses TRBV24-1 and TRBJ2-3; the D is unclear. Per germline, CDR1 KGHDR and CDR2 SFDVKD. CDR3 length: 14 amino acids. V was cut by 4 bases and J by 5 bases, with 12 bases left in between. The CDR3 DNA reads TGTGCCACCAGTGACGCCTTGGTGAGAGATACGCAGTATTTT. This encodes CATSDALVRDTQYF.

This chain uses TRBV6-1 with TRBJ2-7, with 7 bases aligning to TRBD1. Trimming at V came to 4 bases and at J to 2 bases, leaving 14 bases not matched to a gene. This CDR3 comprises 17 residues. Germline V lookup: CDR1 MNHNS, CDR2 SASEGT. In nucleotides, the CDR3 is TGTGCCAGCAGTGCAAACCGGGACAGCCTTGAAACCTACGAGCAGTACTTC. Protein: CASSANRDSLETYEQYF.

This chain uses TRBV5-4 with TRBJ2-1; tentatively, D is TRBD1 or TRBD2 (5 bases each). Trimming pared 2 bases from V and 2 bases from J, leaving 11 bases between. Germline assignment: CDR1 SGHNT and CDR2 YYREEE (reference sequence). The CDR3 is 15 amino acids. CDR3 in DNA: TGTGCCAGCAGCTTATCGGGACCCGCCTACAATGAGCAGTTCTTC. It yields the protein CASSLSGPAYNEQFF.

This clone was found a few times. The chain combines TRBV29-1 with TRBJ1-1; possible D gene TRBD1, 5 bases. V lost 7 bases, J lost 4 bases, and 10 bases lay in between. CDR1 and CDR2 from the germline V gene are SQVTM and ANQGSEA. This CDR3 is built from 11 residues. The CDR3 DNA sequence: TGCAGCGCCAGGGAGGTCACTGAAGCTTTCTTT. It translates to CSAREVTEAFF.

This clone was seen just once. This sequence joins TRBV30 and TRBJ2-7, with TRBD1 matching 8 bases. The CDR3 extends over 14 amino acids. Looked up from germline, CDR1 is GTSNPN and CDR2 is SVGIG (reference sequence). J was trimmed by 4 bases and V by 5 bases; bases with no gene match: 10. The CDR3 sequence is CAWQAGGATYEQYF. DNA of the CDR3: TGTGCCTGGCAAGCAGGGGGCGCGACGTACGAGCAGTACTTC.

This rearrangement joins TRBV5-1 to TRBJ1-3; possible D gene TRBD1, 5 bases. Germline CDR1 and CDR2: SGHRS and YFSETQ. Trimming stripped 4 bases from V and 0 bases from J, with 14 bases between. The CDR3 has 16 amino acids. CDR3 protein: CASSSQTGASGNTIYF. The CDR3 DNA reads as TGCGCCAGCAGCAGTCAAACAGGTGCCTCTGGAAACACCATATATTTT.

V usage is TRBV2 and J usage is TRBJ1-3; D call uncertain. V dropped 4 bases and J dropped 0 bases, with 16 bases sitting between them. The CDR3 spans 17 residues. The germline V gene has CDR1 SNHLY and CDR2 FYNNEI. CDR3 in amino acids: CASSVSGSPSSGNTIYF. CDR3 bases: TGTGCCAGCAGTGTCAGCGGCAGCCCAAGCTCTGGAAACACCATATATTTT.

The chain recombines TRBV5-3 with TRBJ2-1, with D possibly TRBD2 on 7 matching bases. TRBV5-3 is marked as an open reading frame, function uncertain. The CDR3 has 16 residues. CDR3 sequence reads: CPQGRLAREKYNEQFF. Here the CDR3 DNA reads TGTCCACAGGGCCGACTAGCCCGAGAGAAATACAATGAGCAGTTCTTC.

The DNA of the CDR3 is TGTGCCATCTTTTGGGGGGGGAGGACCGAAGTCACAGATACGCAGTATTTT. This gives the protein CAIFWGGRTEVTDTQYF. This chain connects TRBV2 to TRBJ2-3; 7 positions match TRBD2. The germline V gene has CDR1 SNHLY and CDR2 FYNNEI. V lost 10 bases to trimming and J lost 2 bases; unmatched junction nucleotides: 18. The length of the CDR3 is 17 residues.

The chain combines TRBV7-9 with TRBJ1-1; D is ambiguous. V shed 4 bases and J shed 2 bases, with 8 bases lying between them. The CDR3 has 13 residues. Germline CDR1 and CDR2: SEHNR and FQNEAQ (reference sequence). This CDR3 is CASSSGINTEAFF. In DNA, the CDR3 is TGTGCCAGCAGCTCGGGCATAAACACTGAAGCTTTCTTT.

J is TRBJ2-1 and V is TRBV19; maybe TRBD2 (5 bases). CDR3 length: 14 amino acids. Trimming removed 8 bases at V and 0 bases at J, with 11 bases between. Germline V lookup: CDR1 LNHDA, CDR2 SQIVND (reference sequence). DNA for the CDR3: TGTGCCAGTCAGGACTTTCCCTCCTACAATGAGCAGTTCTTC. It encodes CASQDFPSYNEQFF.

This chain links TRBV6-5 with TRBJ2-1; D unclear. From germline, CDR1 is MNHEY and CDR2 SVGAGI. The CDR3 extends over 16 amino acids. Trimming removed 0 bases at V and 2 bases at J, with 11 bases between. The CDR3 loop is CASSYSNTPTYNEQFF. CDR3 in DNA: TGTGCCAGCAGTTACTCGAATACGCCCACCTACAATGAGCAGTTCTTC.

The V and J genes are TRBV27 and TRBJ1-4; D gene unclear. The germline CDR1 and CDR2 sequences are MNHEY and SMNVEV (reference sequence). V was pared by 8 bases and J by 4 bases, with 8 bases between. CDR3 length equals 12 residues. Here the CDR3 DNA reads TGTGCCAGCGGCCGACTTAATGAAAAACTGTTTTTT. Protein: CASGRLNEKLFF.

CDR3 protein: CASSRWTADNIQYF. The CDR3 nucleotides read TGCGCCAGCAGCCGTTGGACAGCCGACAACATTCAGTACTTC. The chain recombines TRBV5-1 with TRBJ2-4; tentative D call: TRBD1 (6 bases). The CDR3 covers 14 residues. The V gene lost 4 bases and the J gene lost 7 bases, with 15 bases spanning the gap. In germline, CDR1 is SGHRS, CDR2 YFSETQ. The full variable domain, in which reference TRBV5-1 and TRBJ2-4 provide the parts outside the CDR3, is KAGVTQTPRYLIKTRGQQVTLSCSPISGHRSVSWYQQTPGQGLQFLFEYFSETQRNKGNFPGRFSGRQFSNSRSEMNVSTLELGDSALYLCASSRWTADNIQYFGAGTRLSVL.

This clone was detected a few times. This chain uses TRBV18 with TRBJ2-1, with D tentatively TRBD2 (6 bases). V lost 3 bases to trimming and J lost 6 bases, with 12 bases between them. The CDR3 covers 14 residues. The germline gives CDR1 KGHSH, CDR2 LQKENI. Here the CDR3 DNA reads TGTGCCAGCTCACCGGACTACCAGGTCAATGAGCAGTTCTTC. It is translated as CASSPDYQVNEQFF.

The rearrangement joins TRBV27 to TRBJ1-1, with 10 bases identical to TRBD1. V was pared by 2 bases and J by 5 bases, with 2 bases of the junction left unmatched. The CDR3 has 14 residues. Germline lookup yields CDR1 MNHEY and CDR2 SMNVEV (reference sequence). In DNA, the CDR3 is TGTGCCAGCAGTTTAGGACAGGGGGGGACTGAAGCTTTCTTT. Translation gives CASSLGQGGTEAFF.

The chain carries TRBV18 and TRBJ1-1, with D possibly being TRBD1 (5 bases). Germline V gives CDR1 KGHSH, CDR2 LQKENI. The V gene lost 2 bases and the J gene lost 0 bases, with 10 bases spanning the gap. The CDR3 length is 15 residues. This CDR3 is CASSPSTELNTEAFF. CDR3 DNA sequence: TGTGCCAGCTCACCATCGACAGAACTGAACACTGAAGCTTTCTTT.